This T cell receptor (beta chain) was sequenced in a study of cytomegalovirus exposure and HLA in healthy donors. Details on this clone: Its antigen is currently unknown.

V was clipped by 2 bases and J by 9 bases, with 23 bases between them. This CDR3 has 16 amino acids. Germline CDR1 is SGHRS and CDR2 is YFSETQ. Study observations and caveats: Certain indistinguishable V segments, among them TRBV6-2 and TRBV6-3, were excluded.

With 60 Vbeta and 13 Jbeta primers, the PCR was carried out. Some clones are missing from TCRdb's copy, which holds only in-frame ones; the method was immunoSEQ multiplex PCR. The sample consists of roughly 140,000 clones, around three quarters of them appearing once. This TCR came from a middle-aged woman in good health and CMV-seropositive. Sequenced material: PBMCs. The chain is built from TRBV5-1 and TRBJ1-2, with a tentative D call TRBD1 (5 bases). CDR3 in amino acids: CASSLIPLGAGVSYTF. Here the CDR3 DNA reads TGCGCCAGCAGCTTAATCCCCCTAGGGGCGGGGGTCAGCTACACCTTC.